The present TCR beta chain was sequenced within a study of shared clonotypes between healthy human individuals. Background on the study: Each donor's CD4 naive and CD4 memory cells filled three plates apiece, CD8 naive two, and CD8 memory one. Findings and caveats of the study: Naive subsets tended to show greater estimated richness than memory subsets.

Concerning this clone itself: Its antigen is currently unknown.

Into CD45RA+ naive and CD45RA-negative memory subsets, the CD4+ cells were split. This CDR3 has 15 residues. Measured with immunoSEQ multiplex PCR; TCRdb has only the in-frame clones, and not every one. This sample has over a million clones, with under 80% found just once. The chain couples TRBV21-1 to TRBJ2-7. TRBV21-1 is annotated as a pseudogene. Sequenced: memory CD4+ T cells sorted from blood. As for subset: CD45RA-negative fraction. This clonotype originated in a man between 18 and 29 years old in good health. CDR3 DNA: TGTGCCAGCAGCATACAGAAGGCGGCTACCTACGAGCAGTACTTC. It yields the protein CASSIQKAATYEQYF.